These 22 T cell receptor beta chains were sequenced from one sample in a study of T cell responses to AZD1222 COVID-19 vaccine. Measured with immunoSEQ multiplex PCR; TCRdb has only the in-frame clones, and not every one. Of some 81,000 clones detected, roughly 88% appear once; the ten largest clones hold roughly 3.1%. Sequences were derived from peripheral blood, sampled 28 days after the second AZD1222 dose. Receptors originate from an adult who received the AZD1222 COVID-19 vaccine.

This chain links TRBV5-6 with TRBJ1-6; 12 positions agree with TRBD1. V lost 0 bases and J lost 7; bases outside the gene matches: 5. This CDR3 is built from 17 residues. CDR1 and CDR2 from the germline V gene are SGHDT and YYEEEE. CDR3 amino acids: CASSLAGQGADNSPLHF. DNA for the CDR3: TGTGCCAGCAGCTTGGCGGGACAGGGGGCTGACAATTCACCCCTCCACTTT.

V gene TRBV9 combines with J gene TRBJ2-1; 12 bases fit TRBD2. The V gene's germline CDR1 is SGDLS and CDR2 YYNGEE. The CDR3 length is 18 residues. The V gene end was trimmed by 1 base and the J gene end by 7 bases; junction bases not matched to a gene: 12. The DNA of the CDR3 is TGTGCCAGCAGCGTAAGGTGGCTAGCGGGGGGGCCAGGAAATGAGCAGTTCTTC. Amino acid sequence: CASSVRWLAGGPGNEQFF.

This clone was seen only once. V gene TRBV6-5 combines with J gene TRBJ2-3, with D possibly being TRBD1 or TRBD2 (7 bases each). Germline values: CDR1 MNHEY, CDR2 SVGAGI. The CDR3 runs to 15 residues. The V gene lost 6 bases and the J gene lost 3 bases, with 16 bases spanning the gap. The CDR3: CASRVQGGVTDTQYF. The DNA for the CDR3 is TGTGCCAGCAGGGTGCAGGGGGGGGTGACAGATACGCAGTATTTT.

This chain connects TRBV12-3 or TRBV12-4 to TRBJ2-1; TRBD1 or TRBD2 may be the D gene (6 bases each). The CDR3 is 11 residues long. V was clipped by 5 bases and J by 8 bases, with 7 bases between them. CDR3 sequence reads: CASSRGDEQFF. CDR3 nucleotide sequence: TGTGCCAGCAGTAGGGGGGATGAGCAGTTCTTC.

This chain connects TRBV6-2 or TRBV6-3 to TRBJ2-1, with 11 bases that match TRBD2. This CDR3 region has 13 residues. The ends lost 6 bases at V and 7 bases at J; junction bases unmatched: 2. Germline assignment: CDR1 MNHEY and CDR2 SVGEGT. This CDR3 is CASSWTSGNEQFF. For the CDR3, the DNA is TGTGCCAGCAGCTGGACTAGCGGGAATGAGCAGTTCTTC.

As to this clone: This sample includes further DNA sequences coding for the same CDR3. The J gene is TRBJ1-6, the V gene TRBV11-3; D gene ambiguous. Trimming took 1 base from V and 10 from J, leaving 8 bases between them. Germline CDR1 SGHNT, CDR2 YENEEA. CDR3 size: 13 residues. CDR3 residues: CASSLGGNSPLHF. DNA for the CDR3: TGTGCCAGCAGCTTAGGTGGAAACTCACCCCTCCACTTT.

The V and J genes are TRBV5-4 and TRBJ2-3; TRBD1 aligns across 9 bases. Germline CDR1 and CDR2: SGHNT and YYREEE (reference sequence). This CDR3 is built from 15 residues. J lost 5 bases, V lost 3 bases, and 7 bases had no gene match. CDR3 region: CASSSGTGWGDTQYF. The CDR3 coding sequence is TGTGCCAGCAGCTCCGGGACAGGGTGGGGAGATACGCAGTATTTT.

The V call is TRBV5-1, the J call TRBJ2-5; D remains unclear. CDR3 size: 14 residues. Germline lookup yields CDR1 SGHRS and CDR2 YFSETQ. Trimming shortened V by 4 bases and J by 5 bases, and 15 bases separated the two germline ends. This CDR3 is CASSPLTASETQYF. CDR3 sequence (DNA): TGCGCCAGCAGCCCCCTCACGGCGAGTGAGACCCAGTACTTC.

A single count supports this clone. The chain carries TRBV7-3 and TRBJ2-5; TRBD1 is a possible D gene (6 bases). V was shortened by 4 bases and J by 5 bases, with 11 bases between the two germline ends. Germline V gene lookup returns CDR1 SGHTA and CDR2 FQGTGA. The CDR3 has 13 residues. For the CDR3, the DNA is TGTGCCAGCAGCTCACCGGACAGTGAGACCCAGTACTTC. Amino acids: CASSSPDSETQYF.

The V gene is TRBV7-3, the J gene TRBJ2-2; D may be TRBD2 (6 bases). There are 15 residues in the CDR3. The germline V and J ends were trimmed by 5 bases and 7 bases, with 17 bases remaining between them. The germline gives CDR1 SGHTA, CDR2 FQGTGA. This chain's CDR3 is CASSRAGSGGGELFF. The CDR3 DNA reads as TGTGCCAGCAGCCGCGCGGGTAGCGGAGGCGGGGAGCTGTTTTTT. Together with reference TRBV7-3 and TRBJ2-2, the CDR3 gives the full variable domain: GAGVSQTPSNKVTEKGKYVELRCDPISGHTALYWYRQSLGQGPEFLIYFQGTGAADDSGLPNDRFFAVRPEGSVSTLKIQRTERGDSAVYLCASSRAGSGGGELFFGEGSRLTVL.

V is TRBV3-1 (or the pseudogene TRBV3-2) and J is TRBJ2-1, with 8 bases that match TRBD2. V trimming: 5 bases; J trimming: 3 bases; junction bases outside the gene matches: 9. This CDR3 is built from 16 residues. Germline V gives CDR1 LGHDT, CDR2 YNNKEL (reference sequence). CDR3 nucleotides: TGTGCCAGCAGCGTTTGGCTAGCGGGTAACTACAATGAGCAGTTCTTC. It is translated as CASSVWLAGNYNEQFF.

The CDR3 DNA reads TGCGCCAGCAGCACTGACAGAACCTATGGCTACACCTTC. Translation: CASSTDRTYGYTF. J is TRBJ1-2 and V is TRBV5-1; possibly TRBD1 for D (5 bases). In germline, CDR1 is SGHRS, CDR2 YFSETQ. The ends were cut back, 4 bases at V and 4 bases at J, with 11 bases in the middle. The CDR3 covers 13 residues.

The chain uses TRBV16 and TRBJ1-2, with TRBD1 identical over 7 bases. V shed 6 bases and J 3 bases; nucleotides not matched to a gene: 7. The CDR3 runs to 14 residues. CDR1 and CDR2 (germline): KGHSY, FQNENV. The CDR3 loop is CASSRTGADYGYTF. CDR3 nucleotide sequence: TGTGCCAGCAGTCGAACAGGGGCCGACTATGGCTACACCTTC.

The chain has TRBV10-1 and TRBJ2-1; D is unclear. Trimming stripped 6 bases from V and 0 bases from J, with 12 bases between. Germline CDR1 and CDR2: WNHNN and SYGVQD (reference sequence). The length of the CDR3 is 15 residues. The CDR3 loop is CASSSTDGSYNEQFF. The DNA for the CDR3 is TGCGCCAGCAGCTCCACGGACGGCTCCTACAATGAGCAGTTCTTC.

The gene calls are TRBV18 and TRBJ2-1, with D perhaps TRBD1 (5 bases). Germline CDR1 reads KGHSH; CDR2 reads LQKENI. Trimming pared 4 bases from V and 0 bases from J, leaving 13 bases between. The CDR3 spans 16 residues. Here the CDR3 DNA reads TGTGCCAGCTCACGGGGCGGCAGGAGCTCCTACAATGAGCAGTTCTTC. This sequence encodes CASSRGGRSSYNEQFF.

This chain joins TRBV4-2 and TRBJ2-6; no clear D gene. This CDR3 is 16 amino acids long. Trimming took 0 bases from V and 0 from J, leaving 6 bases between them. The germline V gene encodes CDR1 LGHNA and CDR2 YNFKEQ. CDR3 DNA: TGTGCCAGCAGCCAAGATGTGTTCTCTGGGGCCAACGTCCTGACTTTC. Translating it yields CASSQDVFSGANVLTF.

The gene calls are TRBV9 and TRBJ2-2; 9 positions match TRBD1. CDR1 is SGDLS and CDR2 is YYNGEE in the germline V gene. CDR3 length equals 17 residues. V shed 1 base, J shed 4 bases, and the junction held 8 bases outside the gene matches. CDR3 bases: TGTGCCAGCAGCGTACAAACAGGGACAGGGAGCACCGGGGAGCTGTTTTTT. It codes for CASSVQTGTGSTGELFF. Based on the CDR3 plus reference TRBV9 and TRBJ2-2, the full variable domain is DSGVTQTPKHLITATGQRVTLRCSPRSGDLSVYWYQQSLDQGLQFLIQYYNGEERAKGNILERFSAQQFPDLHSELNLSSLELGDSALYFCASSVQTGTGSTGELFFGEGSRLTVL.

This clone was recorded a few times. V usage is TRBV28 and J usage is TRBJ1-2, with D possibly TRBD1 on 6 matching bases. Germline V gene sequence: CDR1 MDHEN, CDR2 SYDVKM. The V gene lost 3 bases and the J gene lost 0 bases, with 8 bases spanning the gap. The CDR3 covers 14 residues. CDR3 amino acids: CASSFGQTNYGYTF. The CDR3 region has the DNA TGTGCCAGCAGTTTCGGACAGACTAACTATGGCTACACCTTC.

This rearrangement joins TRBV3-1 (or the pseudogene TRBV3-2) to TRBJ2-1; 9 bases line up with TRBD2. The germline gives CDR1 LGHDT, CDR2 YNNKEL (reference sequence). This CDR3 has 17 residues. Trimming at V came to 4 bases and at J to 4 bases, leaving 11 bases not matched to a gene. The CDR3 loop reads CASSRRFRLAGYNEQFF. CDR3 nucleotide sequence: TGTGCCAGCAGCCGTAGGTTTCGGCTAGCGGGATACAATGAGCAGTTCTTC.

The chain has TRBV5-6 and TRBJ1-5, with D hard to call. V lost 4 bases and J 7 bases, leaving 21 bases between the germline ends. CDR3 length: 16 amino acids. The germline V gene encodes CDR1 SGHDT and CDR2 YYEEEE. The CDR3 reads CASSLRSPDVGQPQHF. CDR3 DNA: TGTGCCAGCAGCCTAAGGTCGCCGGATGTCGGACAGCCCCAGCATTTT.

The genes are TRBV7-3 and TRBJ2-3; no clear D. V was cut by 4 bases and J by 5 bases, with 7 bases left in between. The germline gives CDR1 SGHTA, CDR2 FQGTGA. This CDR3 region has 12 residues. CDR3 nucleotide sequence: TGTGCCAGCAGCTGGGTTGGAGATACGCAGTATTTT. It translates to CASSWVGDTQYF. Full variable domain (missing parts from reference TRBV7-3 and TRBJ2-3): GAGVSQTPSNKVTEKGKYVELRCDPISGHTALYWYRQSLGQGPEFLIYFQGTGAADDSGLPNDRFFAVRPEGSVSTLKIQRTERGDSAVYLCASSWVGDTQYFGPGTRLTVL.

CDR3 nucleotide sequence: TGTGCCAGCAGCTTAGGCCCCAGTGGGGGATCTGAAGCTTTCTTT. Encoded protein: CASSLGPSGGSEAFF. The rearrangement links TRBV7-2 to TRBJ1-1; TRBD1 is a possible D gene (5 bases). This CDR3 is 15 amino acids long. V was shortened by 1 base and J by 6 bases, with 15 bases between the two germline ends. Germline V gene data show CDR1 as SGHTA and CDR2 as FQGNSA.